This T cell receptor (beta chain) derives from a study of blood T cell repertoires in COVID-19. Background on the study: The cDNA or gDNA used as material had been derived from T cells, B-cell-depleted T cells, or PBMCs.

Under the authors' procedure: Nucleated cell counts were estimated from reference gene primer amplification. The repertoire was sequenced with immunoSEQ multiplex PCR; TCRdb's copy has only in-frame clones and lacks some. Clone size and V and J calls were adopted from that table, with D and trimming inferred from the DNA. This table holds approximately 100,000 clones, approximately 86% found once. Germline-derived CDR1 and CDR2 are SGDLS and YYNGEE. CDR3 length: 15 amino acids. Germline trimming cut 3 bases from V and 2 bases from J; bases unmatched to any gene: 6. Source material: peripheral blood. The rearrangement links TRBV9 to TRBJ2-3, with 7 bases matching TRBD2. This TCR derives from a woman aged 55-69 years with acute or convalescent COVID-19. This CDR3 is CASSGLAVFTDTQYF. The CDR3 DNA reads as TGTGCCAGCAGCGGGCTAGCGGTGTTCACAGATACGCAGTATTTT.